These T cell receptor beta chains were read from a single sample in a study of T cell repertoires in cytomegalovirus infection. No antigen has been identified for these receptors. TCRdb passed the reads through MiXCR, listing each CDR3 protein once. The sample shows around 900,000 distinct CDR3 sequences, less than 35% of them seen only once. The sample here was cultured CD8+ T cells from PBMCs, taken from culture after CMV antigen stimulation. These receptors all stem from a human donor in good health (CMV status not recorded). Some clones in this sample may be carry-over from other donors' samples. Each CDR3 is given with its conserved first and last residue. A D gene is named only where the DNA matches it firmly. Clone size is given for some rows only: seen once, a few or many times, or a class if the clone is expanded.

-,TRBJ2-4,few,TRBV6-6,CASSYTTLLGAPKNIQYF,TGTGCCAGCAGTTACACAACACTCCTGGGGGCCCCCAAAAACATTCAGTACTTC
TRBD1,TRBJ1-6,few,TRBV14,CASSPGQESSYNSPLHF,TGTGCCAGCAGCCCCGGACAGGAGAGCTCCTATAATTCACCCCTCCACTTT
TRBD1,TRBJ2-1,-,TRBV27,CASSLGTGWDNEQFF,TGTGCCAGCAGTCTCGGGACAGGGTGGGACAATGAGCAGTTCTTC
TRBD2,TRBJ2-1,few,TRBV6-2/TRBV6-3,CASSWTSGGYEQFF,TGTGCCAGCAGCTGGACTAGCGGGGGTTATGAGCAGTTCTTC
TRBD1,TRBJ1-2,-,TRBV12-3/TRBV12-4,CASSLRDRYMLNYGYTF,TGTGCCAGCAGTTTAAGGGACAGATATATGCTGAACTATGGCTACACCTTC
-,TRBJ2-3,few,TRBV7-6,CASSPTGLERFTDTQYF,TGTGCCAGCAGCCCTACAGGACTGGAGAGGTTCACAGATACGCAGTATTTT
-,TRBJ1-1,few,TRBV4-1,CASRGDAAFF,TGCGCCAGCAGGGGGGATGCAGCTTTCTTT
-,TRBJ1-3,-,TRBV12-3/TRBV12-4,CASSLGPEDTIYF,TGTGCCAGCAGTTTGGGGCCGGAGGACACCATATATTTT
-,TRBJ2-2,-,TRBV28,CASSPEGPGELFF,TGTGCCAGCAGTCCTGAGGGTCCCGGGGAGCTGTTTTTT
-,TRBJ1-1,few,TRBV19,CATRVRGITEAFF,TGTGCCACTAGGGTTAGGGGAATCACTGAAGCTTTCTTT
-,TRBJ2-1,-,TRBV6-1,CASSPGTPNSYNEQFF,TGTGCCAGCAGCCCCGGGACACCGAACTCCTACAATGAGCAGTTCTTC
-,TRBJ1-2,many,TRBV25-1,CASSFGVFNYGYTF,TGTGCCAGCAGTTTCGGAGTGTTTAACTATGGCTACACCTTC
-,TRBJ1-4,-,TRBV12-3/TRBV12-4,CASSHVPGLATNEKLFF,TGTGCCAGCAGTCACGTCCCGGGACTCGCAACTAATGAAAAACTGTTTTTT
TRBD2,TRBJ2-1,-,TRBV6-2/TRBV6-3,CASSYRRGDYNEQFF,TGTGCCAGCAGTTACCGGCGGGGGGACTACAATGAGCAGTTCTTC
-,TRBJ2-5,few,TRBV7-2,CASRLPEAQETQYF,TGTGCCAGCAGGCTACCGGAAGCCCAAGAGACCCAGTACTTC
TRBD2,TRBJ2-1,few,TRBV6-5,CASSPFAGGVYNEQFF,TGTGCCAGCAGTCCCTTTGCGGGGGGAGTATACAATGAGCAGTTCTTC
-,TRBJ2-1,few,TRBV27,CASSSPSPNEQFF,TGTGCCAGCAGTTCACCTTCCCCTAATGAGCAGTTCTTC
TRBD1,TRBJ2-1,-,TRBV24-1,CATSDETGAYNEQFF,TGTGCCACCAGTGATGAGACAGGGGCCTACAATGAGCAGTTCTTC
-,TRBJ1-1,-,TRBV27,CASSLWGRNTEAFF,TGTGCCAGCAGTTTATGGGGCAGAAACACTGAAGCTTTCTTT
-,TRBJ2-7,-,TRBV15,CATSRDRGQQYF,TGTGCCACCAGCAGAGATAGGGGTCAGCAGTACTTC
-,TRBJ1-4,-,TRBV4-1,CASSQTPGPSNEKLFF,TGCGCCAGCAGCCAAACCCCCGGACCTTCTAATGAAAAACTGTTTTTT
-,TRBJ2-1,few,TRBV4-1,CASSQDMSRAKYNEQFF,TGCGCCAGCAGCCAAGATATGAGCAGGGCCAAGTACAATGAGCAGTTCTTC
TRBD1,TRBJ2-5,-,TRBV6-1,CASSEVDREETQYF,TGTGCCAGCAGTGAAGTTGACAGGGAAGAGACCCAGTACTTC
-,TRBJ1-1,few,TRBV20-1,CSATWARGTEAFF,TGCAGTGCTACCTGGGCGAGGGGGACTGAAGCTTTCTTT
-,TRBJ2-3,-,TRBV6-5,CASSYSTGSTDTQYF,TGTGCCAGCAGTTACTCGACAGGTTCCACAGATACGCAGTATTTT
-,TRBJ1-1,-,TRBV5-1,CAGSLGGLGTEAFF,TGCGCCGGATCATTGGGGGGGCTTGGGACTGAAGCTTTCTTT
-,TRBJ1-3,few,TRBV11-2,CASSSREGRLRNTIYF,TGTGCCAGCAGCTCAAGGGAGGGACGCCTCAGAAACACCATATATTTT
TRBD1,TRBJ1-2,many,TRBV7-8,CASSLGQGGYYGYTF,TGTGCCAGCAGCCTCGGACAGGGGGGATACTATGGCTACACCTTC